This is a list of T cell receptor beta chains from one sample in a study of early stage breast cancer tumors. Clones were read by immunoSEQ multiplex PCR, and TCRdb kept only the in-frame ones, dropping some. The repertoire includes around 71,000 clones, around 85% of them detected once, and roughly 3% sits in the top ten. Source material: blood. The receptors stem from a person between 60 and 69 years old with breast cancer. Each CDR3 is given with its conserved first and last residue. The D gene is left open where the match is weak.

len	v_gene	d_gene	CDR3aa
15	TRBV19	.	CASSPGRIGNQPQHF
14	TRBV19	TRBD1	CASRRDRNQETQYF
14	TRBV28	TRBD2	CASSPGGSSYEQYF
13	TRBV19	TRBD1	CASRQGSSYEQYF
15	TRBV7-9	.	CASSPGAVGTDTQYF
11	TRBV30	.	CAWSFKGGYTF
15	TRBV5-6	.	CASSLAGRGQETQYF
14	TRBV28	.	CASRAQVVLYEQYF
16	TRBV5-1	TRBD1	CASSLINRGRNYGYTF
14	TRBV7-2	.	CASSPKSSGNTIYF
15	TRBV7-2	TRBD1	CASSLELTGGYEQYF
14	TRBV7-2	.	CAAARGAATGELFF
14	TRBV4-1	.	CASSEGGAADTQYF
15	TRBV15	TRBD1	CATSSEGQGTQPQHF
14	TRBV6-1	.	CASNNPGGADTQYF
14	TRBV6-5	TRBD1	CASSRQGAGNTIYF
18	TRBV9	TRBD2	CASSEGLAGNSPTDEQYF
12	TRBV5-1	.	CASSEPPGTQYF
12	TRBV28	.	CASRSGPTEQYF
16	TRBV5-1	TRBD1	CASRPRTGFDYGEQYF
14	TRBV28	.	CASSFAEYGEKLFF
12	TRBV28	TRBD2	CASSFRGGIQYF
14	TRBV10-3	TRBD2	CAITSGGFSDTQYF
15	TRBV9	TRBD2	CASSVVAGFGNEQFF
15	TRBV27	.	CASSPRGAGRDGLFF
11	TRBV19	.	CASRGGWGYTF
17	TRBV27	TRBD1	CASSRTGGVLGNQPQHF
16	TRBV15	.	CATSSGTHGSNQPQHF
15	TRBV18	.	CASSPGRGRNNEQFF
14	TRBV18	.	CASSQGELDTEAFF
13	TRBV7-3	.	CASSAGQNLDYTF
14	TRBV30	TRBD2	CAWSRAGAVYEQYF
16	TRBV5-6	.	CASSARGAYSNQPQHF
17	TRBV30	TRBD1	CAWRWRQGAPLGTEAFF
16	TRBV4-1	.	CASSQPGMRGYYEQFF
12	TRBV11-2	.	CASSESGAIQYF
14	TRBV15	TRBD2	CATSRGGRMNEQFF
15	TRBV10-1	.	CASPGQNATNEKLFF
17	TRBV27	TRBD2	CASSRTSGRWGTDTQYF
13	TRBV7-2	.	CASSPVRDQPQHF
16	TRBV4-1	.	CASSQARWETNEKLFF
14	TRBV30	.	CAWSPGLKGQPQHF
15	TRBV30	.	CAWSHGRGRADGYTF